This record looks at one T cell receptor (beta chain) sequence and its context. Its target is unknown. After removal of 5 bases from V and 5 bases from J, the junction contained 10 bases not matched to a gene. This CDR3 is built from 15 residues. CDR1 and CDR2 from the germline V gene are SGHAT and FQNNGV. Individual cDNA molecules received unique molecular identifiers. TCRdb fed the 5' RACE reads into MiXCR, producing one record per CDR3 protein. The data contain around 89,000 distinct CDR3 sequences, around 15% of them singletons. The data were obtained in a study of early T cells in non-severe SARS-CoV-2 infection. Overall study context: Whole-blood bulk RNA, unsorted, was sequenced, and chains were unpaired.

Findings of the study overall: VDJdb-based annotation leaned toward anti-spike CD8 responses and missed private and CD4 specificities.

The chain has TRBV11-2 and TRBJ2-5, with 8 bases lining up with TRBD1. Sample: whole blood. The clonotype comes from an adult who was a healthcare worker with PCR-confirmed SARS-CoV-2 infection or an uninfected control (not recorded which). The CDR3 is CASSRRTGNLETQYF. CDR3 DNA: TGTGCCAGCAGCAGACGGACAGGGAACTTGGAGACCCAGTACTTC.